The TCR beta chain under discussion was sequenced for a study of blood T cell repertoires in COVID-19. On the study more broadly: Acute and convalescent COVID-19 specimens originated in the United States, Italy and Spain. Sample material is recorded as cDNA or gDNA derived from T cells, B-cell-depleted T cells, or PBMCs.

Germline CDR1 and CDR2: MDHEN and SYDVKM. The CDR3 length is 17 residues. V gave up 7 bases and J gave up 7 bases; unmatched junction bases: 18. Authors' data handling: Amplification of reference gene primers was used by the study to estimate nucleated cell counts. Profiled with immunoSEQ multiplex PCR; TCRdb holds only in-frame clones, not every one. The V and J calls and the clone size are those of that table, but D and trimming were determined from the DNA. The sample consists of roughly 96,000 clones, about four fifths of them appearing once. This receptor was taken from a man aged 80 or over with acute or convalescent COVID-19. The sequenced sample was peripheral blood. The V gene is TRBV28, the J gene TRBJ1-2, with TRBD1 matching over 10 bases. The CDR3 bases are TGTGCCAGCACCCGGACTCCCCCGGGACAGGGGTACGGTGGCTACACCTTC. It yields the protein CASTRTPPGQGYGGYTF.